Presented here are 14 T cell receptor beta chains from one specimen sequenced in a study of graft-versus-host responses after intestinal transplantation. Lymphocytes (intraepithelial and lamina propria) were released by processing the graft tissue. Only in-frame clones appear in the TCRdb table, and some are missing; sequencing was by immunoSEQ multiplex PCR. The sample has about 14,000 clones, 70% to 85% seen once. Sequencing was performed on ileum tissue, taken just over 26 days after intestinal transplant. Receptor source: a human patient who received an intestinal transplant, so some T cells may come from the graft donor.

The J gene is TRBJ2-1, the V gene TRBV19, with a tentative D call TRBD2 (6 bases). This CDR3 contains 12 residues. Deletions cut 4 bases from V and 15 bases from J, with 16 bases between. The V gene's germline CDR1 is LNHDA and CDR2 SQIVND (reference sequence). The CDR3 DNA reads as TGTGCCAGTAGTACGACTAGTCGTGCCCCGTTCTTC. Amino acid sequence: CASSTTSRAPFF.

The chain is built from TRBV6-1 and TRBJ1-5, with 8 bases fitting TRBD1. The trim removed 1 base at V and 9 bases at J, leaving 2 bases unmatched. Germline V gene data show CDR1 as MNHNS and CDR2 as SASEGT. This CDR3 has 13 amino acids. The CDR3 nucleotides read TGTGCCAGCAGTGAAGGGACAGGGAGGCCCCAGCATTTT. It is translated as CASSEGTGRPQHF.

The CDR3 reads CASSDEGYGYTF. CDR3 nucleotide sequence: TGCGCCAGCAGTGATGAGGGCTATGGCTACACCTTC. This sequence joins TRBV10-1 and TRBJ1-2; D is uncertain. Per germline, CDR1 WNHNN and CDR2 SYGVQD (reference sequence). The CDR3 contains 12 residues. Trimming took 3 bases from V and 4 from J, leaving 6 bases between them.

The chain couples TRBV5-1 to TRBJ1-2; TRBD1 aligns across 9 bases. The junction had 3 bases not matched to a gene; V was cut back by 3 bases and J by 6 bases. The CDR3 covers 13 residues. Germline assignment: CDR1 SGHRS and CDR2 YFSETQ. CDR3 bases: TGCGCCAGCAGCTACAGACAGGGGGATGGCTACACCTTC. As protein: CASSYRQGDGYTF.

This rearrangement joins TRBV6-1 to TRBJ1-2, with TRBD1 matching 9 bases. J was trimmed by 4 bases and V by 6 bases; bases with no gene match: 0. The CDR3 is 12 amino acids. Germline lookup yields CDR1 MNHNS and CDR2 SASEGT. The CDR3 DNA follows: TGTGCCAGCAGGACAGGGGGCTATGGCTACACCTTC. Translating it yields CASRTGGYGYTF.

This clone was found a few times. The rearrangement joins TRBV4-1 to TRBJ1-1; D remains unclear. The length of the CDR3 is 12 residues. Looked up from germline, CDR1 is MGHRA and CDR2 is YSYEKL. V dropped 5 bases and J dropped 8 bases, with 12 bases sitting between them. CDR3 in DNA: TGCGCCAGCAGCGACGGGGTTACCGAAGCTTTCTTT. Amino acids: CASSDGVTEAFF.

This clone has a handful of counts. This chain joins TRBV5-5 and TRBJ2-7, with a weak D call TRBD2 (5 bases). Trimming took 0 bases from V and 5 from J, leaving 6 bases between them. This CDR3 spans 12 amino acids. From germline, CDR1 is SGHKS and CDR2 YYEKEE (reference sequence). The CDR3 sequence: CASSLAGNEQYV. The CDR3 coding sequence is TGTGCCAGCAGCTTGGCCGGGAACGAGCAGTACGTC.

This clone ranks as medium-sized. The chain is built from TRBV9 and TRBJ2-1; TRBD2 might be the D (6 bases). Trimming shortened V by 2 bases and J by 1 base, and 10 bases separated the two germline ends. Germline V gene lookup returns CDR1 SGDLS and CDR2 YYNGEE. This CDR3 spans 15 amino acids. The chain's CDR3 is CASSVGGKSYNEQFF. The CDR3 nucleotides are TGTGCCAGCAGCGTGGGGGGAAAATCCTACAATGAGCAGTTCTTC.

V and J are TRBV5-6 and TRBJ1-3; 8 nucleotides agree with TRBD1. This CDR3 has 14 amino acids. Trimming took 0 bases from V and 4 from J; bases not matched to a gene: 0. Germline V lookup: CDR1 SGHDT, CDR2 YYEEEE. The CDR3 DNA is TGTGCCAGCAGCTTGGGGACAGGGGGAAACACCATATATTTT. Translation: CASSLGTGGNTIYF.

The chain combines TRBV27 with TRBJ1-6; 8 bases agree with TRBD1. Germline V gives CDR1 MNHEY, CDR2 SMNVEV (reference sequence). The CDR3 spans 14 residues. Trimming at V came to 7 bases and at J to 7 bases, leaving 6 bases not matched to a gene. In DNA form, the CDR3 reads TGTGCCAGCAAACAGGGGGTAACAAATTCACCCCTCCACTTT. Protein sequence: CASKQGVTNSPLHF.

In its sample, this clone was seen a few times. The chain joins TRBV7-9 to TRBJ1-2; 8 bases match TRBD1. This CDR3 is 15 amino acids long. V trimming: 5 bases; J trimming: 4 bases; junction bases outside the gene matches: 9. CDR1 and CDR2 (germline): SEHNR, FQNEAQ (reference sequence). CDR3 loop: CASSPGQGARYGYTF. In nucleotides, the CDR3 is TGTGCCAGCAGCCCCGGACAGGGAGCACGCTATGGCTACACCTTC.

The rearrangement joins TRBV7-9 to TRBJ2-1; 9 nucleotides align to TRBD1. Germline V gives CDR1 SEHNR, CDR2 FQNEAQ (reference sequence). V was pared by 5 bases and J by 6 bases, with 5 bases of the junction left unmatched. The CDR3 covers 14 residues. The CDR3 loop reads CASSLQGARNEQFF. The DNA for the CDR3 is TGTGCCAGCAGCCTACAGGGGGCTCGCAATGAGCAGTTCTTC.

The chain recombines TRBV28 with TRBJ2-7; D is uncertain. V lost 6 bases, J lost 3 bases, and 15 bases lay in between. The CDR3 spans 14 residues. From germline, CDR1 is MDHEN and CDR2 SYDVKM. The CDR3 region is CASSTGELGYEQYV. Here the CDR3 DNA reads TGTGCCAGCAGCACCGGAGAGCTCGGCTACGAGCAGTACGTC.

The V call is TRBV11-2, the J call TRBJ2-7; 11 positions agree with TRBD2. Germline V gives CDR1 SGHAT, CDR2 FQNNGV. The CDR3 is 16 amino acids. The V gene end was trimmed by 4 bases and the J gene end by 6 bases; junction bases not matched to a gene: 11. CDR3 nucleotide sequence: TGTGCCAGCAGCTCCCGCTCCGGGACTAGCGGTTTCGAGCAGTACGTC. Amino acid sequence: CASSSRSGTSGFEQYV.